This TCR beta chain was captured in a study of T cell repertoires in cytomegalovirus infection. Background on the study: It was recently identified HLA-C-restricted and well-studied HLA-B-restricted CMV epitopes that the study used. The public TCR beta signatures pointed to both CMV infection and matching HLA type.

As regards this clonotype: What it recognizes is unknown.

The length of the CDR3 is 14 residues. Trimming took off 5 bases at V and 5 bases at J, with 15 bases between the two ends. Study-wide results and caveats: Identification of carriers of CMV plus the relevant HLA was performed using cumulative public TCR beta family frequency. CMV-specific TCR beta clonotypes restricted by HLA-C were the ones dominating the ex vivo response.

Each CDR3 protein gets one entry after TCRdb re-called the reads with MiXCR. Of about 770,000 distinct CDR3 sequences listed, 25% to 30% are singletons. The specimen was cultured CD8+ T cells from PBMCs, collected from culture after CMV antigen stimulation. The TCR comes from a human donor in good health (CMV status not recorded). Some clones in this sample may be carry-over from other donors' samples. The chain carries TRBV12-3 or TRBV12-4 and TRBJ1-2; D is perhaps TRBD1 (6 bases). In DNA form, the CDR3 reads TGTGCCAGCAGTCCGGGACATCTCTTATATGGCTACACCTTC. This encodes CASSPGHLLYGYTF.